The sequence of this T cell receptor beta chain was determined in a study of T cell therapy after organ transplantation. Across the whole study: T cells were expanded 2 to 3 weeks with 30 CMV class I/II epitopes.

Produced via immunoSEQ multiplex PCR; TCRdb's table is partial and in-frame only. This table has about 1,800 clones, roughly 89% appearing once. Indicated time point: 20-29 weeks after completion of therapy. This CDR3 spans 13 amino acids. Deletions cut 4 bases from V and 5 bases from J, with 11 bases between. Germline CDR1 is SGHTA and CDR2 is FQGNSA. Notes on this clone: Its specificity is unknown.

The clonotype was recovered from a human patient who had received a solid organ transplant and had CMV disease. Some T cells may arise from the graft donor. The genes are TRBV7-2 and TRBJ2-5, with D maybe TRBD2 (6 bases). Sequencing was performed on CD8+ T cells from blood, taken after autologous CMV-specific T cell therapy. The CDR3 bases are TGTGCCAGCAGCTACGGGACTCCTGAGACCCAGTACTTC. It specifies CASSYGTPETQYF. Looking up the rest from reference TRBV7-2 and TRBJ2-5 gives the full variable domain: GAGVSQSPSNKVTEKGKDVELRCDPISGHTALYWYRQSLGQGLEFLIYFQGNSAPDKSGLPSDRFSAERTGGSVSTLTIQRTQQEDSAVYLCASSYGTPETQYFGPGTRLLVL.